Described below is a single T cell receptor beta chain sequence and its context. J gave up 0 bases and V 4 bases, and 6 bases lay outside the gene matches. Germline CDR1 and CDR2: LGHDT and YNNKEL (reference sequence). This CDR3 has 17 amino acids. These data originate in a study of blood T cell repertoires in COVID-19. Study details: Donors in the United States, Italy and Spain gave samples during acute or convalescent COVID-19.

Original analysis: Amplified reference gene primers provided the basis for estimating nucleated cell counts. Sequencing was performed with immunoSEQ multiplex PCR; in TCRdb, only in-frame clones are kept and a portion is missing. That table furnishes V, J and clone size, whereas the DNA furnished D and trimming. The sample yields over 35,000 clones, 90% to 95% seen once. Sequencing was performed on peripheral blood. The TCR originated in a woman aged 25-40 years in a cohort sampled during active COVID-19. The V and J genes are TRBV3-1 (or the pseudogene TRBV3-2) and TRBJ2-6, with 7 bases that match TRBD1. The CDR3 coding sequence is TGTGCCAGCAGCCTGGGACAGAGCAGCTCTGGGGCCAACGTCCTGACTTTC. It encodes CASSLGQSSSGANVLTF.